This T cell receptor beta chain was obtained from a study of CD8 T cells in ankylosing spondylitis. MiXCR was run by TCRdb on the 5' RACE reads, yielding one entry per CDR3 protein. The data hold a few hundred thousand distinct CDR3 sequences, with about 18% observed a single time. There are many counts of this clonotype. Unmatched junction bases numbered 12, after V lost 6 bases and J lost 5 bases. Germline CDR1 is SQVTM and CDR2 is ANQGSEA. This CDR3 contains 15 residues. The origin of this receptor is a male donor with ankylosing spondylitis or in good health (not recorded which). This rearrangement joins TRBV29-1 to TRBJ2-2; TRBD2 matches at 7 bases. The sequenced sample was blood, either unsorted or a sorted T cell fraction (not recorded which). CDR3 sequence (DNA): TGCAGCGTCCCGGACGGCGGGAGAGGTACCGGGGAGCTGTTTTTT. This sequence encodes CSVPDGGRGTGELFF.